The 5 T cell receptor beta chains listed next were all sequenced from one sample in a study of OX40 agonist ivuxolimab in advanced cancers. The method was immunoSEQ multiplex PCR; TCRdb's version includes in-frame clones alone and lacks a portion of them. The data show approximately 79,000 clones, with over 80% seen just once and roughly 8.6% held by the top ten. The sequences come from CD4+ or CD8+ T cells sorted from blood, collected in a trial of the OX40 agonist ivuxolimab. Source of these receptors: an adult with an advanced solid tumor such as melanoma, head and neck, liver or kidney cancer.

This clone was detected only once. The chain carries TRBV27 and TRBJ2-1; TRBD2 is a possible D gene (7 bases). CDR3 size: 16 residues. Germline V gene lookup returns CDR1 MNHEY and CDR2 SMNVEV (reference sequence). Trimming removed 3 bases from V and 6 bases from J, with 18 bases in between. CDR3 nucleotides: TGTGCCAGCAGTTTTTTGGGGGGGGCAGGGAGCAATGAGCAGTTCTTC. Its protein product is CASSFLGGAGSNEQFF.

The chain is built from TRBV19 and TRBJ2-5, with 9 bases fitting TRBD1. The DNA end is more similar to TRBJ2-7, so the J call may be wrong. In germline, CDR1 is LNHDA, CDR2 SQIVND (reference sequence). The CDR3 totals 14 residues. CDR3 residues: CASSIGDRVGEQYF. CDR3 DNA: TGTGCCAGTAGTATCGGGGACAGGGTCGGCGAGCAGTACTTC.

The CDR3 region is CASSEWSQGSDEQYF. CDR3 nucleotide sequence: TGTGCCAGCAGTGAATGGTCTCAGGGGAGTGACGAGCAGTACTTC. The chain recombines TRBV25-1 with TRBJ2-7; D is possibly TRBD1 (6 bases). The CDR3 spans 15 residues. Germline CDR1 MGHDK, CDR2 SYGVNS. The germline V and J ends were trimmed by 1 base and 5 bases, with 15 bases remaining between them.

For the CDR3, the DNA is TGTGCCAGCAGGTCCGGGACCTGCCTATCCTACGAGCAGTACTTC. Amino acid sequence: CASRSGTCLSYEQYF. This chain links TRBV7-6 with TRBJ2-7; D possibly matches TRBD1 or TRBD2 (5 bases each). Germline V gives CDR1 SGHVS, CDR2 FNYEAQ. Trimming left V 6 bases short and J 1 base short, with 16 bases between. This CDR3 contains 15 residues.

This clone came up once. V gene TRBV13 combines with J gene TRBJ1-5; D is perhaps TRBD1 (5 bases). The CDR3 sequence is 13 residues long. CDR1 and CDR2 from the germline V gene are PRHDT and FYEKMQ (reference sequence). V gave up 5 bases and J gave up 9 bases, with 14 bases separating them. The DNA of the CDR3 is TGTGCCAGCAGCGCACAGGCGTTGGGGCCCCAGCATTTT. As protein: CASSAQALGPQHF.